What follows are 21 T cell receptor beta chains derived from one specimen sequenced in a study of cytomegalovirus exposure and HLA in healthy donors. The primer mix had 60 Vbeta and 13 Jbeta primers. TCRdb's table, derived via immunoSEQ multiplex PCR, lists solely in-frame clones and lacks some. The table includes some 70,000 clones, around 81% detected once. Specimen: PBMCs. The receptors come from a man aged 45-65 years in good health and CMV-seronegative.

V usage is TRBV6-5 and J usage is TRBJ1-3; D gene unclear. This CDR3 spans 14 amino acids. Germline CDR1 and CDR2: MNHEY and SVGAGI. V shed 2 bases and J shed 0 bases, with 5 bases lying between them. The CDR3 loop is CASSYESSGNTIYF. CDR3 DNA sequence: TGTGCCAGCAGTTACGAGAGCTCTGGAAACACCATATATTTT.

In its sample, this clone was seen once. The V gene is TRBV4-3, the J gene TRBJ2-1; possibly TRBD2 for D (5 bases). V was pared by 1 base and J by 6 bases, with 22 bases between. CDR1 and CDR2 (germline): LGHNA, YSLEER. This CDR3 has 18 residues. This CDR3 is CASSQVHRGLGFVNEQFF. The CDR3 DNA reads as TGCGCCAGCAGCCAAGTTCATCGGGGTCTGGGGTTTGTCAATGAGCAGTTCTTC.

The rearrangement uses TRBV4-1 and TRBJ1-5, with D unclear. This CDR3 has 16 amino acids. Germline V gene lookup returns CDR1 MGHRA and CDR2 YSYEKL. Trimming cost V 0 bases and J 2 bases, with 11 bases left between them. CDR3 amino acids: CASSQDSPLGNQPQHF. CDR3 DNA sequence: TGCGCCAGCAGCCAAGACTCGCCCCTAGGCAATCAGCCCCAGCATTTT.

The chain employs TRBV7-2 and TRBJ1-2; D may be TRBD1 (6 bases). Germline V gene lookup returns CDR1 SGHTA and CDR2 FQGNSA. This CDR3 region has 14 residues. V lost 6 bases and J lost 3, with 14 bases in between. CDR3 coding DNA: TGTGCCAGCAGACAAATACCAGGGGACTATGGCTACACCTTC. Translation gives CASRQIPGDYGYTF.

This chain uses TRBV11-2 with TRBJ2-5, with D hard to call. This CDR3 has 13 amino acids. V lost 4 bases to trimming and J lost 5 bases, with 11 bases between them. The germline CDR1 and CDR2 sequences are SGHAT and FQNNGV. CDR3 in amino acids: CASSSVDRETQYF. The CDR3 DNA reads TGTGCCAGCAGCTCCGTCGATCGGGAGACCCAGTACTTC. The whole variable domain, remainder taken from reference TRBV11-2 and TRBJ2-5, is EAGVAQSPRYKIIEKRQSVAFWCNPISGHATLYWYQQILGQGPKLLIQFQNNGVVDDSQLPKDRFSAERLKGVDSTLKIQPAKLEDSAVYLCASSSVDRETQYFGPGTRLLVL.

This clone was counted a single time. The rearrangement links TRBV10-3 to TRBJ1-5; D not certain. Germline V gene lookup returns CDR1 ENHRY and CDR2 SYGVKD. The CDR3 covers 13 residues. Deletions cut 7 bases from V and 0 bases from J, with 7 bases between. CDR3 region: CAITADSNQPQHF. CDR3 DNA sequence: TGTGCCATCACCGCAGATAGCAATCAGCCCCAGCATTTT.

The gene calls are TRBV30 and TRBJ1-5; D is unresolved. This CDR3 contains 13 residues. Deletions cut 2 bases from V and 5 bases from J, with 10 bases between. Germline loops: CDR1 GTSNPN, CDR2 SVGIG (reference sequence). Written as DNA, the CDR3 is TGTGCCTGGAGTCCCGGGAACTATCAGCCCCAGCATTTT. This gives the protein CAWSPGNYQPQHF.

The gene calls are TRBV4-3 and TRBJ2-1; TRBD1 might be the D (6 bases). V was pared by 0 bases and J by 8 bases, with 14 bases between. Germline values: CDR1 LGHNA, CDR2 YSLEER. The CDR3 length is 15 residues. The CDR3 DNA sequence: TGCGCCAGCAGCCAAGATGGTCCAGGGGTCGATGAGCAGTTCTTC. The encoded protein is CASSQDGPGVDEQFF.

The CDR3: CASSIGSRPPYEQYF. Here the CDR3 DNA reads TGTGCCAGTAGTATAGGGTCGCGGCCTCCCTACGAGCAGTACTTC. The chain joins TRBV19 to TRBJ2-7; D is undetermined. V lost 1 base and J 2 bases, leaving 12 bases between the germline ends. Looked up from germline, CDR1 is LNHDA and CDR2 is SQIVND (reference sequence). CDR3 length: 15 residues.

The rearrangement joins TRBV6-5 to TRBJ2-1; 9 bases match TRBD2. The CDR3 is 16 amino acids. CDR1 is MNHEY and CDR2 is SVGAGI in the germline V gene. Trimming at V came to 0 bases and at J to 7 bases, leaving 7 bases not matched to a gene. CDR3 amino acids: CASSYSMRGGQNEQFF. The DNA for the CDR3 is TGTGCCAGCAGTTACTCGATGCGGGGGGGCCAAAATGAGCAGTTCTTC.

The chain is built from TRBV5-1 and TRBJ2-7; 10 bases map to TRBD2. The CDR3 has 15 amino acids. Trimming took 5 bases from V and 2 from J; bases not matched to a gene: 7. Germline V lookup: CDR1 SGHRS, CDR2 YFSETQ. CDR3 residues: CASSIAGGKPYEQYF. The CDR3 DNA reads TGCGCCAGCAGTATAGCGGGAGGTAAACCCTACGAGCAGTACTTC.

The chain has TRBV10-3 and TRBJ1-1, with D perhaps matching TRBD1 (5 bases). Trimming stripped 5 bases from V and 0 bases from J, with 10 bases between. The CDR3 spans 14 residues. Germline V CDR1 and CDR2: ENHRY, SYGVKD. The CDR3 region is CAISPGTMNTEAFF. The CDR3 DNA sequence: TGTGCCATCAGTCCCGGGACTATGAACACTGAAGCTTTCTTT.

The chain links TRBV13 to TRBJ1-1; 7 nucleotides align to TRBD1. This CDR3 spans 15 amino acids. V gave up 0 bases and J gave up 11 bases; unmatched junction bases: 12. Germline lookup yields CDR1 PRHDT and CDR2 FYEKMQ (reference sequence). DNA for the CDR3: TGTGCCAGCAGCTTAGGCCTGACAGGGAAGAGCTCGGCTTTCTTT. Translated: CASSLGLTGKSSAFF. Combining the CDR3 with reference TRBV13 and TRBJ1-1 gives the whole variable domain AAGVIQSPRHLIKEKRETATLKCYPIPRHDTVYWYQQGPGQDPQFLISFYEKMQSDKGSIPDRFSAQQFSDYHSELNMSSLELGDSALYFCASSLGLTGKSSAFFGQGTRLTVV.

The V gene is TRBV30, the J gene TRBJ1-1, with 7 bases lining up with TRBD1. CDR3 length: 14 amino acids. Unmatched junction bases numbered 6, after V lost 3 bases and J lost 2 bases. In germline, CDR1 is GTSNPN, CDR2 SVGIG (reference sequence). The chain's CDR3 is CAWRTDRINTEAFF. In DNA, the CDR3 is TGTGCCTGGAGGACGGACAGGATTAACACTGAAGCTTTCTTT.

V is TRBV27 and J is TRBJ2-1; 7 bases are shared with TRBD1. Germline V gene sequence: CDR1 MNHEY, CDR2 SMNVEV (reference sequence). The junction had 6 bases not matched to a gene; V was cut back by 4 bases and J by 6 bases. The CDR3 extends over 14 amino acids. CDR3 DNA: TGTGCCAGCAGTTCTAGGGACAGATCCAATGAGCAGTTCTTC. Translated: CASSSRDRSNEQFF.

The chain employs TRBV7-9 and TRBJ2-3, with a tentative D call TRBD2 (6 bases). CDR3 size: 14 residues. The V gene lost 5 bases and the J gene lost 4 bases, with 13 bases spanning the gap. CDR1 is SEHNR, CDR2 FQNEAQ, per germline (reference sequence). CDR3 loop: CASSPSDVADTQYF. The CDR3 nucleotides read TGTGCCAGCAGCCCTAGCGACGTGGCAGATACGCAGTATTTT.

The genes are TRBV10-1 and TRBJ2-7; D is undetermined. The germline V gene has CDR1 WNHNN and CDR2 SYGVQD (reference sequence). Trimming took 6 bases from V and 0 from J, leaving 6 bases between them. The CDR3 extends over 12 amino acids. CDR3 sequence reads: CASSLNSYEQYF. For the CDR3, the DNA is TGCGCCAGCAGCCTAAACTCCTACGAGCAGTACTTC.

This clone has a single count. The V gene is TRBV2, the J gene TRBJ2-3; 13 bases line up with TRBD2. CDR1 is SNHLY and CDR2 is FYNNEI in the germline V gene. This CDR3 has 15 amino acids. The V and J ends lost 8 bases and 3 bases, in that order; junction bases with no gene match: 5. CDR3 sequence (DNA): TGTGCCAGCCGACCGGGACTAGCGGGGACAGATACGCAGTATTTT. Translating gives CASRPGLAGTDTQYF.

This clone was counted between two and nine times. The chain combines TRBV5-1 with TRBJ1-4; D is uncertain. With 4 bases removed from V and 2 bases from J, the gap between germline ends came to 12 bases. CDR1 SGHRS and CDR2 YFSETQ come from the germline V gene. This CDR3 contains 15 residues. CDR3 DNA: TGCGCCAGCAGCGGAGGGTTATCGACTAATGAAAAACTGTTTTTT. Amino acids: CASSGGLSTNEKLFF.

The V gene is TRBV10-3, the J gene TRBJ1-1, with 7 bases matching TRBD1. V was clipped by 0 bases and J by 6 bases; unmatched bases: 7. The CDR3 sequence is 15 residues long. Germline values: CDR1 ENHRY, CDR2 SYGVKD. CDR3 amino acids: CAISESMTGSSEAFF. The CDR3 coding sequence is TGTGCCATCAGTGAGTCGATGACAGGGTCATCTGAAGCTTTCTTT.

The chain combines TRBV9 with TRBJ2-3, with 12 bases lining up with TRBD2. This CDR3 spans 15 amino acids. Germline loops: CDR1 SGDLS, CDR2 YYNGEE. The V gene end was trimmed by 6 bases and the J gene end by 0 bases; junction bases not matched to a gene: 2. CDR3 bases: TGTGCCAGCACCGGGACTAGCGGGAGCACAGATACGCAGTATTTT. Its protein is CASTGTSGSTDTQYF.